This T cell receptor beta chain was observed in a study of cytomegalovirus exposure and HLA in healthy donors. Use of 60 Vbeta and 13 Jbeta primers characterized the PCR. The assay was immunoSEQ multiplex PCR, and TCRdb's table has in-frame clones only and misses some. The sample comprises 110,000 to 150,000 clones, around three quarters of which are singletons, and roughly 1.9% rests with the top ten. Broader study findings: TCR beta sequences reportedly predicted most subjects' HLA-A and HLA-B alleles accurately. Many donors shared some public TCRs, even though most TCR sequences were rare.

Donors counted as nominally healthy when sampled, yet unrecorded immune exposures were likely. The sample holds a few counts of this clone. The antigen is not known. The V gene's germline CDR1 is LNHDA and CDR2 SQIVND (reference sequence). The CDR3 length is 11 residues. Deletions cut 3 bases from V and 5 bases from J, with 5 bases between. The clonotype originates from a woman in her sixties or seventies in good health and CMV-seropositive. Sequenced input: PBMCs. The V gene is TRBV19, the J gene TRBJ2-7; no firm D call. The CDR3 region is CASSISDEQYF. The CDR3 coding sequence is TGTGCCAGTAGTATCTCGGACGAGCAGTACTTC. Variable domain in full (rest from reference TRBV19 and TRBJ2-7): DGGITQSPKYLFRKEGQNVTLSCEQNLNHDAMYWYRQDPGQGLRLIYYSQIVNDFQKGDIAEGYSVSREKKESFPLTVTSAQKNPTAFYLCASSISDEQYFGPGTRLTVT.